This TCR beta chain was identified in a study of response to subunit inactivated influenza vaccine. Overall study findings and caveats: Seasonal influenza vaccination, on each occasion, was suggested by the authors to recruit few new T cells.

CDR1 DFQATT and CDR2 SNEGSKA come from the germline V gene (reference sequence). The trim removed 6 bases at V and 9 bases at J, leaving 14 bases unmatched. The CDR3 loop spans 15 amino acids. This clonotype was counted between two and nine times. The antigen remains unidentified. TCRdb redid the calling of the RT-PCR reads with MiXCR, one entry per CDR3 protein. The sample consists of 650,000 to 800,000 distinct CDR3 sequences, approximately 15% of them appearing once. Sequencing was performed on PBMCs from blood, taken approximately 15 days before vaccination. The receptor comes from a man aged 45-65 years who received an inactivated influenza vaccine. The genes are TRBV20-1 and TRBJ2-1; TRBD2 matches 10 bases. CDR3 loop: CSASGLTSGVFEQFF. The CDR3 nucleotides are TGCAGTGCGAGTGGGCTCACTAGCGGGGTTTTTGAGCAGTTCTTC.